This TCR beta chain came from a study of blood T cell repertoires in COVID-19. The wider study: Samples representing acute and convalescent COVID-19 were sourced from the United States, Italy and Spain.

Germline assignment: CDR1 SNHLY and CDR2 FYNNEI. CDR3 length: 12 amino acids. Trimming took 5 bases from V and 4 from J, leaving 9 bases between them. In the authors' methods: Using reference gene primer amplification, nucleated cell counts were estimated. Produced via immunoSEQ multiplex PCR; TCRdb's table is partial and in-frame only. V, J and clone size are taken as reported in that table, and D and trimming were inferred from the DNA itself. The sample lists tens of thousands of clones, roughly 88% occurring once. Material for sequencing was peripheral blood. The origin of this receptor is a woman in her seventies with acute or convalescent COVID-19. This chain joins TRBV2 and TRBJ2-7; tentative D call: TRBD1 (6 bases). The CDR3, as DNA: TGTGCCAGCAGTCGAACAGGGTACGAGCAGTACTTC. Its protein product is CASSRTGYEQYF.